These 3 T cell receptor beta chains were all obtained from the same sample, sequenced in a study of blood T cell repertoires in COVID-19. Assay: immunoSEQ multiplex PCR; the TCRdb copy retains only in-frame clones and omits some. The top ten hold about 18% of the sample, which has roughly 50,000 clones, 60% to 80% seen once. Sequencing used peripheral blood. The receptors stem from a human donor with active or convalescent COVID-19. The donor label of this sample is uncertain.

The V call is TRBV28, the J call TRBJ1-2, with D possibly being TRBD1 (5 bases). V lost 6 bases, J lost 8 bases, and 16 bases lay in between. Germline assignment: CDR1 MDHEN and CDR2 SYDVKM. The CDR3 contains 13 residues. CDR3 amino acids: CASSVSAGPGYTF. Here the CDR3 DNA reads TGTGCCAGCAGCGTGTCGGCGGGGCCCGGCTACACCTTC.

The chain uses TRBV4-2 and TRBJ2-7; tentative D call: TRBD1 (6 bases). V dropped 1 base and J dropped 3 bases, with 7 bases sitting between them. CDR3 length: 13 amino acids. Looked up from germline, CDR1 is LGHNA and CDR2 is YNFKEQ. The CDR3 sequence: CASSQGGGYEQYF. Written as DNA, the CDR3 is TGTGCCAGCAGCCAAGGAGGGGGCTACGAGCAGTACTTC.

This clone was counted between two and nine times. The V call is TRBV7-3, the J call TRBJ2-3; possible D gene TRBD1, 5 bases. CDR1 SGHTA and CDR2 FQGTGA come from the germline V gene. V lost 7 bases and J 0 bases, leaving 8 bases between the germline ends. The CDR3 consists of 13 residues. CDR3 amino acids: CASKQESTDTQYF. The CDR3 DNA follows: TGTGCCAGCAAACAGGAAAGCACAGATACGCAGTATTTT. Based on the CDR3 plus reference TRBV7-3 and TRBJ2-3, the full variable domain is GAGVSQTPSNKVTEKGKYVELRCDPISGHTALYWYRQSLGQGPEFLIYFQGTGAADDSGLPNDRFFAVRPEGSVSTLKIQRTERGDSAVYLCASKQESTDTQYFGPGTRLTVL.